Following are 22 T cell receptor beta chains from one sample sequenced in a study of cytotoxic CD8 clonotypes in ibrutinib-treated CLL. This table comes from immunoSEQ multiplex PCR, and its TCRdb copy is limited to in-frame clones, with some not included. The sample contains some 300,000 clones, roughly 80% of which appear only once. The sample consisted of PBMCs, taken before ibrutinib treatment. These receptors were collected from a human donor with chronic lymphocytic leukemia.

In its sample, this clone was seen a few times. V is TRBV5-1 and J is TRBJ1-3; tentatively, D is TRBD1 (6 bases). Trimming removed 4 bases from V and 0 bases from J, with 17 bases in between. This CDR3 has 17 residues. Germline assignment: CDR1 SGHRS and CDR2 YFSETQ. The CDR3 spells CASSPQQGGSSGNTIYF. The CDR3 region has the DNA TGCGCCAGCAGCCCTCAACAGGGTGGGAGCTCTGGAAACACCATATATTTT.

The chain has TRBV7-9 and TRBJ2-1; unclear D gene. There are 13 residues in the CDR3. Germline values: CDR1 SEHNR, CDR2 FQNEAQ (reference sequence). V was clipped by 1 base and J by 12 bases, with 13 bases between them. In DNA form, the CDR3 reads TGTGCCAGCAGCTTAGGACCAGAACTTGGGCAGTTCTTC. This translates into CASSLGPELGQFF.

The J gene is TRBJ1-4, the V gene TRBV28, with TRBD1 matching over 7 bases. The junction had 3 bases not matched to a gene; V was cut back by 5 bases and J by 6 bases. Germline CDR1 reads MDHEN; CDR2 reads SYDVKM. The CDR3 runs to 13 residues. CDR3 residues: CASSRGLDEKLFF. Here the CDR3 DNA reads TGTGCCAGCAGTAGGGGGCTGGATGAAAAACTGTTTTTT.

The gene calls are TRBV12-5 and TRBJ1-1, with D perhaps TRBD1 (6 bases). The CDR3 totals 17 residues. Germline assignment: CDR1 LGHNT and CDR2 FRNRAP. V shed 5 bases and J shed 1 base, with 20 bases lying between them. Here the CDR3 DNA reads TGTGCTAGTGGTCCACACCCTCTTCGGGGGCCGAACACTGAAGCTTTCTTT. It translates to CASGPHPLRGPNTEAFF.

V gene TRBV28 combines with J gene TRBJ1-2; D ambiguous. Germline V gene data show CDR1 as MDHEN and CDR2 as SYDVKM. The CDR3 runs 11 residues. The V end was cut by 8 bases, the J end by 8 bases, with 12 bases between. The CDR3 loop is CASRTLQGYTF. CDR3 DNA: TGTGCCAGCCGGACTCTGCAAGGCTACACCTTC.

This rearrangement joins TRBV19 to TRBJ1-5; possibly TRBD1 for D (5 bases). The CDR3 totals 15 residues. Germline V gene sequence: CDR1 LNHDA, CDR2 SQIVND (reference sequence). Trimming took 5 bases from V and 0 from J, leaving 11 bases between them. For the CDR3, the DNA is TGTGCCAGTAGTGACAGCCTTCATAGCAATCAGCCCCAGCATTTT. Translating it yields CASSDSLHSNQPQHF.

The chain links TRBV7-2 to TRBJ1-1; D is unresolved. The CDR3 extends over 13 amino acids. V lost 5 bases to trimming and J lost 1 base, with 8 bases between them. Germline CDR1 is SGHTA and CDR2 is FQGNSA. CDR3 amino acids: CASSVHSNTEAFF. The CDR3 nucleotides are TGTGCCAGCAGCGTACATTCGAACACTGAAGCTTTCTTT.

The chain's CDR3 is CASSTRLAGENEQFF. CDR3 nucleotide sequence: TGCGCCAGCAGCACCAGGCTAGCGGGAGAAAATGAGCAGTTCTTC. The V and J genes are TRBV5-1 and TRBJ2-1; TRBD2 matches at 10 bases. Trimming took 4 bases from V and 7 from J; bases not matched to a gene: 8. Germline lookup yields CDR1 SGHRS and CDR2 YFSETQ. The length of the CDR3 is 15 residues.

This chain joins TRBV5-6 and TRBJ1-5, with D possibly TRBD1 on 6 matching bases. CDR1 is SGHDT, CDR2 YYEEEE, per germline. The CDR3 has 15 amino acids. V lost 4 bases, J lost 9 bases, and 20 bases lay in between. The CDR3 region is CASSLYQQGSWPQHF. The CDR3 DNA follows: TGTGCCAGCAGCCTATACCAACAGGGCTCGTGGCCCCAGCATTTT.

V gene TRBV7-6 combines with J gene TRBJ2-7; D possibly corresponds to TRBD2 (7 bases). The germline gives CDR1 SGHVS, CDR2 FNYEAQ. V was pared by 4 bases and J by 1 base, with 17 bases between. The CDR3 is 16 residues long. In DNA, the CDR3 is TGTGCCAGCAGCTCCCTTCAGGGAGGGGGGTCCTACGAGCAGTACTTC. Translated, it gives CASSSLQGGGSYEQYF.

This chain joins TRBV30 and TRBJ1-1; D ambiguous. The CDR3 loop spans 11 amino acids. Trimming cost V 5 bases and J 6 bases, with 10 bases left between them. In germline, CDR1 is GTSNPN, CDR2 SVGIG (reference sequence). CDR3 in amino acids: CAWERVSEAFF. The CDR3 DNA follows: TGTGCCTGGGAGAGGGTGTCTGAAGCTTTCTTT. Looking up the rest from reference TRBV30 and TRBJ1-1 gives the full variable domain: SQTIHQWPATLVQPVGSPLSLECTVEGTSNPNLYWYRQAAGRGLQLLFYSVGIGQISSEVPQNLSASRPQDRQFILSSKKLLLSDSGFYLCAWERVSEAFFGQGTRLTVV.

The chain is built from TRBV18 and TRBJ1-1; D possibly corresponds to TRBD1 (6 bases). The CDR3 totals 14 residues. Germline V CDR1 and CDR2: KGHSH, LQKENI. Trimming shortened V by 2 bases and J by 3 bases, and 10 bases separated the two germline ends. The CDR3 region is CASSPNGGHTEAFF. CDR3 nucleotides: TGTGCCAGCTCACCAAACGGGGGGCACACTGAAGCTTTCTTT.

This chain connects TRBV6-5 to TRBJ2-1; either TRBD1 or TRBD2 may supply D (6 bases each). Trimming took 7 bases from V and 7 from J, leaving 20 bases between them. The CDR3 covers 15 residues. The germline V gene has CDR1 MNHEY and CDR2 SVGAGI. CDR3 bases: TGTGCCAGCAACCTCGGGGGCGCCCCCAAGAATGAGCAGTTCTTC. As protein: CASNLGGAPKNEQFF.

A few counts support this clone. V usage is TRBV19 and J usage is TRBJ2-3; D uncertain. Trimming removed 3 bases at V and 1 base at J, with 8 bases between. The CDR3 contains 14 residues. The germline V gene has CDR1 LNHDA and CDR2 SQIVND (reference sequence). The CDR3 DNA reads as TGTGCCAGTAGTATGAGGAGCGGCACAGATACGCAGTATTTT. Translating it yields CASSMRSGTDTQYF.

The chain has TRBV28 and TRBJ2-5, with 7 positions matching TRBD2. The CDR3 consists of 14 residues. Germline V lookup: CDR1 MDHEN, CDR2 SYDVKM. V gave up 5 bases and J gave up 5 bases; unmatched junction bases: 8. The chain's CDR3 is CASSGGVDRETQYF. The CDR3 bases are TGTGCCAGCAGTGGGGGGGTTGATAGGGAGACCCAGTACTTC. The variable domain in full, completed from reference TRBV28 and TRBJ2-5, reads DVKVTQSSRYLVKRTGEKVFLECVQDMDHENMFWYRQDPGLGLRLIYFSYDVKMKEKGDIPEGYSVSREKKERFSLILESASTNQTSMYLCASSGGVDRETQYFGPGTRLLVL.

The chain combines TRBV15 with TRBJ1-4; perhaps TRBD1 as D (5 bases). Germline V gene sequence: CDR1 LNHNV, CDR2 YYDKDF (reference sequence). V was shortened by 3 bases and J by 4 bases, with 12 bases between the two germline ends. The CDR3 loop spans 15 amino acids. The CDR3 region has the DNA TGTGCCACCAGCAGGGGGACGGGAGATAATGAAAAACTGTTTTTT. Amino acid sequence: CATSRGTGDNEKLFF. The full variable domain, its missing parts supplied by reference TRBV15 and TRBJ1-4, is DAMVIQNPRYQVTQFGKPVTLSCSQTLNHNVMYWYQQKSSQAPKLLFHYYDKDFNNEADTPDNFQSRRPNTSFCFLDIRSPGLGDTAMYLCATSRGTGDNEKLFFGSGTQLSVL.

This clone was observed a single time. The gene calls are TRBV5-4 and TRBJ2-7, with a weak D call TRBD2 (6 bases). Germline assignment: CDR1 SGHNT and CDR2 YYREEE (reference sequence). V lost 0 bases and J lost 2, with 21 bases in between. The CDR3 has 18 residues. The CDR3 protein is CASSLVRGGRARAYEQYF. The CDR3 DNA is TGTGCCAGCAGCTTGGTTCGGGGAGGACGGGCCCGCGCCTACGAGCAGTACTTC.

As to this clone: At one end the junction does not follow the germline gene, possibly because of a read error. The rearrangement uses TRBV4-1 and TRBJ2-7; the match to TRBD1 covers 7 bases. Germline CDR1 is MGHRA and CDR2 is YSYEKL. The CDR3 covers 15 residues. This CDR3 reads CASRQVRDSSYEQYF. In DNA, the CDR3 is TGCGCCAGCAGGCAAGTCCGGGACAGTTCCTACGAGCAGTACTTC.

This chain joins TRBV19 and TRBJ2-7; the match to TRBD1 covers 7 bases. Trimming at V came to 6 bases and at J to 0 bases, leaving 8 bases not matched to a gene. CDR3 length: 15 residues. CDR1 and CDR2 from the germline V gene are LNHDA and SQIVND (reference sequence). The DNA of the CDR3 is TGTGCCAGTAGCGCTCGGGACAGCACCTCCTACGAGCAGTACTTC. Translated, it gives CASSARDSTSYEQYF.

The rearrangement uses TRBV9 and TRBJ2-7; 10 nucleotides line up with TRBD2. V lost 0 bases to trimming and J lost 4 bases; unmatched junction nucleotides: 4. The CDR3 extends over 15 amino acids. Germline V gene lookup returns CDR1 SGDLS and CDR2 YYNGEE. CDR3 nucleotides: TGTGCCAGCAGCGTAGAGGGTAGCGGGAGGTACGAGCAGTACTTC. This translates into CASSVEGSGRYEQYF.

This clone was detected ten times or more. This sequence joins TRBV5-4 and TRBJ1-4; 9 nucleotides align to TRBD1. The ends lost 7 bases at V and 5 bases at J; junction bases unmatched: 3. Germline V gene data show CDR1 as SGHNT and CDR2 as YYREEE (reference sequence). The CDR3 runs 13 residues. The CDR3 sequence is CASGQGMNEKLFF. The CDR3 region has the DNA TGTGCCAGCGGACAGGGGATGAATGAAAAACTGTTTTTT. Complete variable domain (other parts from reference TRBV5-4 and TRBJ1-4): ETGVTQSPTHLIKTRGQQVTLRCSSQSGHNTVSWYQQALGQGPQFIFQYYREEENGRGNFPPRFSGLQFPNYSSELNVNALELDDSALYLCASGQGMNEKLFFGSGTQLSVL.

The V call is TRBV25-1, the J call TRBJ1-5, with TRBD1 as a possible D gene (6 bases). CDR3 length: 15 amino acids. From germline, CDR1 is MGHDK and CDR2 SYGVNS. The ends were cut back, 4 bases at V and 3 bases at J, with 13 bases in the middle. CDR3 nucleotide sequence: TGTGCCAGCAGTGCGGCAGGGGACGTCAATCAGCCCCAGCATTTT. Amino acid sequence: CASSAAGDVNQPQHF. Drawing the rest from reference TRBV25-1 and TRBJ1-5, the complete variable domain is EADIYQTPRYLVIGTGKKITLECSQTMGHDKMYWYQQDPGMELHLIHYSYGVNSTEKGDLSSESTVSRIRTEHFPLTLESARPSHTSQYLCASSAAGDVNQPQHFGDGTRLSIL.